Listed here is a single T cell receptor beta chain. Germline V gene data show CDR1 as MGHDK and CDR2 as SYGVNS. V was pared by 6 bases and J by 4 bases, with 13 bases between. The CDR3 is 15 residues long. This entry is derived from a study of T cell changes during pregnancy in multiple sclerosis. The method was immunoSEQ multiplex PCR; TCRdb's version includes in-frame clones alone and lacks a portion of them. Of over 60,000 clones listed, about nine tenths were seen once; the top ten hold approximately 0.71%. The rearrangement links TRBV25-1 to TRBJ2-6; possible D gene TRBD1, 6 bases. Sequencing used peripheral blood, obtained in the third trimester of pregnancy. This sequence was found in a female donor in good health, enrolled as a control in a pregnancy study. CDR3 region: CASSYREAGANVLTF. The CDR3 DNA follows: TGTGCCAGCAGCTACAGGGAAGCCGGGGCCAACGTCCTGACTTTC.